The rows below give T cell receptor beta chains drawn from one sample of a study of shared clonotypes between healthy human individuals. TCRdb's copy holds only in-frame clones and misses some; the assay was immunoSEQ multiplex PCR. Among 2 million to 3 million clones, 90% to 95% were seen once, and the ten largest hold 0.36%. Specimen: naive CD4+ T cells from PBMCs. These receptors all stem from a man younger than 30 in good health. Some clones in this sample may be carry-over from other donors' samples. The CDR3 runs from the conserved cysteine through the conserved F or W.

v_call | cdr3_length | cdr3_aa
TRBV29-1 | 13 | CSVFPGSTDTQYF
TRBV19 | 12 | CASSQRARGYTF
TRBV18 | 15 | CASRQGTTSYNEQFF
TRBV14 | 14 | CASSQDSDLTEAFF
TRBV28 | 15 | CASTLPGRGDHEQYF
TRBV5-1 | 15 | CASSFDSARTYEQYF
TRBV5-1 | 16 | CASSLYSTSSYNEQFF
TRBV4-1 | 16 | CASSQERAGGLYEQYF
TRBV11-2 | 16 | CASSSHRDRDGYGYTF
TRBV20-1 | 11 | CSATTDGGYTF
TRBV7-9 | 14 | CASTPRDRFYEQYF
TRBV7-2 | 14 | CASSFSSTAYEQYF
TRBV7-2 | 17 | CASSLQISGYSTDTQYF
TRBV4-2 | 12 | CASGSRRSPLHF
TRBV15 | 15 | CATSRDPRGVTEAFF
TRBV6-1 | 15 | CASSEAGTRGYGYTF
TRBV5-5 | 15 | CASSLEAHGSLGYTF
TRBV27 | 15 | CASSPGQEIPHGYTF
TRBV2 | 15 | CASGSTGSTNEKLFF
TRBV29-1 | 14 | CSVEPLLLNTEAFF
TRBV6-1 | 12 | CASSLEVGEQYF
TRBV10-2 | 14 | CASSESRANYGYTF
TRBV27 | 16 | CASSPWLQGRHNEQFF
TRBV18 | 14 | CASSSPTETYEQYF
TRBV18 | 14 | CASSPRDRVQPQHF
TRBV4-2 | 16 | CASSHLTGLKPYEQYF
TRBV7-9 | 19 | CASSLGGGTSGRAPNEQFF